Presented here are 10 T cell receptor beta chains from one specimen sequenced in a study of blood T cell repertoires in COVID-19. Measured with immunoSEQ multiplex PCR; TCRdb has only the in-frame clones, and not every one. The repertoire holds 300,000 or so clones, roughly 85% seen once, with approximately 4.4% in the top ten. The sequenced sample consisted of PBMCs or T cells enriched from blood (not recorded which). Every receptor here comes from a woman in her 40s with acute COVID-19.

V and J are TRBV7-8 and TRBJ2-1; D may be TRBD2 (5 bases). The CDR3 has 21 residues. The germline CDR1 and CDR2 sequences are SGHVS and FQNEAQ. With 4 bases removed from V and 5 bases from J, the gap between germline ends came to 33 bases. The CDR3 is CASSYRLGAELRPRKNNEQFF. The CDR3 DNA follows: TGTGCCAGCAGCTACCGACTGGGAGCGGAGCTTCGACCGCGAAAGAACAATGAGCAGTTCTTC.

The chain links TRBV5-4 to TRBJ1-2; D possibly corresponds to TRBD1 (6 bases). The CDR3 is 15 residues long. Germline values: CDR1 SGHNT, CDR2 YYREEE (reference sequence). Deletions cut 0 bases from V and 5 bases from J, with 14 bases between. CDR3 loop: CASSLATGGVYGYTF. CDR3 DNA: TGTGCCAGCAGCTTGGCGACAGGTGGGGTATATGGCTACACCTTC.

The J gene is TRBJ1-2, the V gene TRBV18, with D tentatively TRBD1 (5 bases). Looked up from germline, CDR1 is KGHSH and CDR2 is LQKENI. This CDR3 region has 15 residues. Between the trimmed V and J ends, which lost 3 bases and 3 bases, there was a span of 14 bases. In DNA form, the CDR3 reads TGTGCCAGCTCACCGGGGGGGGAATCCGACTATGGCTACACCTTC. Translation: CASSPGGESDYGYTF.

The rearrangement uses TRBV7-6 and TRBJ1-3; D not certain. Germline CDR1 SGHVS, CDR2 FNYEAQ. This CDR3 spans 17 amino acids. Trimming removed 5 bases from V and 0 bases from J, with 17 bases in between. CDR3 coding DNA: TGTGCCAGCAGCCCCACACTTGGGCAGAGCTCTGGAAACACCATATATTTT. It codes for CASSPTLGQSSGNTIYF. The whole variable domain, remainder taken from reference TRBV7-6 and TRBJ1-3, is GAGVSQSPRYKVTKRGQDVALRCDPISGHVSLYWYRQALGQGPEFLTYFNYEAQQDKSGLPNDRFSAERPEGSISTLTIQRTEQRDSAMYRCASSPTLGQSSGNTIYFGEGSWLTVV.

Comment on this clone: Sequence at one end of the junction differs from germline and may be a read error. The chain combines TRBV7-7 with TRBJ2-5, with 7 bases identical to TRBD2. CDR3 size: 15 residues. Germline V CDR1 and CDR2: SSHAT, FNYEAQ (reference sequence). The CDR3 spells CASSFRSYGGETQYF. CDR3 DNA sequence: TGTGCTAGCAGCTTTAGGTCTTACGGGGGGGAGACCCAGTACTTC.

About this clone itself: Germline is not matched at one junction end, which may reflect a read error. The chain recombines TRBV6-5 with TRBJ1-2, with 10 bases identical to TRBD1. Germline CDR1 and CDR2: MNHEY and SVGAGI. The length of the CDR3 is 12 residues. CDR3 DNA sequence: TGTGCCAGCAGTTACTTGAGACAGGGGGCTTTCTTC. It specifies CASSYLRQGAFF.

The chain combines TRBV5-1 with TRBJ2-3; TRBD1 aligns across 7 bases. V shed 0 bases, J shed 1 base, and the junction held 2 bases outside the gene matches. The germline V gene encodes CDR1 SGHRS and CDR2 YFSETQ. The length of the CDR3 is 15 residues. The CDR3 protein is CASSLADRGTDTQYF. The CDR3 DNA is TGCGCCAGCAGCTTGGCCGACAGGGGCACAGATACGCAGTATTTT.

The rearrangement uses TRBV9 and TRBJ2-1; 7 bases agree with TRBD2. The CDR3 sequence is 17 residues long. V gave up 4 bases and J gave up 0 bases; unmatched junction bases: 10. Germline V gene lookup returns CDR1 SGDLS and CDR2 YYNGEE. The CDR3 nucleotides read TGTGCCAGCAGCCCCCGCCCAGCGGGATACTCCTACAATGAGCAGTTCTTC. Translated: CASSPRPAGYSYNEQFF.

V is TRBV6-5 and J is TRBJ1-4; TRBD1 matches 7 bases. Germline CDR1 is MNHEY and CDR2 is SVGAGI. V lost 8 bases to trimming and J lost 7 bases; unmatched junction nucleotides: 7. CDR3 length: 13 residues. Here the CDR3 DNA reads TGTGCCAGCCAGACAGGGTTAAGTGAAAAACTGTTTTTT. Translating gives CASQTGLSEKLFF.

This chain joins TRBV10-3 and TRBJ2-2; 11 bases are shared with TRBD2. The CDR3 consists of 15 residues. With 5 bases clipped from V and 7 bases from J, the junction kept 6 bases outside the gene matches. Germline V lookup: CDR1 ENHRY, CDR2 SYGVKD. For the CDR3, the DNA is TGTGCCATCAGTTTAGCGGGAGGGCCTAGCGGGGAGCTGTTTTTT. Protein sequence: CAISLAGGPSGELFF.